Below are 3 T cell receptor beta chains sequenced from a single sample in a study of blood T cells in healthy people across ages (dated by TCRdb to 2013 to 2016). The library was obtained by 5' RACE. Instrument used: Illumina HiSeq 2500. A second PCR of roughly 7 to 12 cycles was performed with a sample-barcoded 5' primer and a J-beta primer mix. Starting from the raw public reads, TCRdb applied fastp trimming at Q25, assembled clones with MiXCR and retained in-frame beta chains. Duplicate CDR3 protein sequences are folded into a single record with the most common DNA and genes. Across this sample there are about 1.8 million distinct CDR3 sequences, with around 50% seen only once. Clones ranked in the top ten supply approximately 2.1% of the sample. Sample: blood. The source is a middle-aged woman in good health.

The table lists this clonotype with a few counts. The V and J genes are TRBV4-2 and TRBJ2-4; tentative D call: TRBD1 (5 bases). This CDR3 comprises 19 residues. The V end lost 0 bases, the J end lost 3 bases, and 21 bases lay between the germline ends. The germline gives CDR1 LGHNA, CDR2 YNFKEQ. For the CDR3, the DNA is TGTGCCAGCAGCCAAGAGGCCACTCAAACTCTAGACAGCAAAAACATTCAGTACTTC. Translating gives CASSQEATQTLDSKNIQYF.

The CDR3 spells CASSTDGSYEQYF. In nucleotides, the CDR3 is TGTGCCAGCAGTACTGACGGATCCTACGAGCAGTACTTC. The chain has TRBV12-3 or TRBV12-4 and TRBJ2-7; D not resolved. V lost 5 bases and J 1 base, leaving 9 bases between the germline ends. This CDR3 region has 13 residues.

Concerning this clonotype: The junction and the germline gene differ at one end; a read error may be behind it. The V call is TRBV6-1, the J call TRBJ1-2, with 8 nucleotides matching TRBD1. There are 14 residues in the CDR3. CDR1 MNHNS and CDR2 SASEGT come from the germline V gene. The CDR3 DNA reads TGTACCAGCAGTGAGACCCAGGGGGCCGGTGGCTACACCTTC. Encoded protein: CTSSETQGAGGYTF.